Each of the 29 T cell receptor beta chains below was sequenced from the same sample in a study of blood T cell repertoires in COVID-19. Libraries were prepared by immunoSEQ multiplex PCR; TCRdb keeps only in-frame clonotypes and omits some of them. The data hold 30,000 to 40,000 clones, with around 81% observed a single time. The sample was peripheral blood. The origin of the receptors is a man between 45 and 60 years old with active COVID-19.

This clone is classed as medium-sized (0.01 to 0.1%). The chain couples TRBV28 to TRBJ2-2; the match to TRBD2 covers 7 bases. Unmatched junction bases numbered 3, after V lost 4 bases and J lost 1 base. Germline V gene lookup returns CDR1 MDHEN and CDR2 SYDVKM. This CDR3 is built from 15 residues. CDR3 sequence reads: CASSSSGENTGELFF. CDR3 in DNA: TGTGCCAGCAGTTCCAGCGGGGAGAACACCGGGGAGCTGTTTTTT.

A single count supports this clone. The rearrangement joins TRBV6-5 to TRBJ2-7; 8 nucleotides agree with TRBD1. The junction had 3 bases not matched to a gene; V was cut back by 0 bases and J by 2 bases. This CDR3 contains 15 residues. Germline CDR1 and CDR2: MNHEY and SVGAGI. This CDR3 reads CASSYSLQGAYEQYF. The CDR3 nucleotides are TGTGCCAGCAGTTACTCATTACAGGGGGCCTACGAGCAGTACTTC.

The chain employs TRBV5-4 and TRBJ1-1; D is possibly TRBD1 (6 bases). Germline CDR1 is SGHNT and CDR2 is YYREEE (reference sequence). The CDR3 extends over 15 amino acids. Trimming removed 5 bases from V and 3 bases from J, with 17 bases in between. CDR3 region: CASSSGGQGYTEAFF. Here the CDR3 DNA reads TGTGCCAGCAGTTCCGGGGGGCAGGGCTACACTGAAGCTTTCTTT.

This chain connects TRBV28 to TRBJ2-7; TRBD2 aligns across 8 bases. The germline gives CDR1 MDHEN, CDR2 SYDVKM. The CDR3 contains 15 residues. V gave up 6 bases and J gave up 0 bases; unmatched junction bases: 7. The CDR3 spells CASSPGAGDSYEQYF. The CDR3 coding sequence is TGTGCCAGCAGCCCGGGAGCGGGGGACTCCTACGAGCAGTACTTC.

This chain uses TRBV9 with TRBJ2-1, with D perhaps matching TRBD2 (5 bases). Trimming left V 2 bases short and J 5 bases short, with 17 bases between. The germline V gene has CDR1 SGDLS and CDR2 YYNGEE. The CDR3 sequence is 16 residues long. Here the CDR3 DNA reads TGTGCCAGCAGCGTCCGATTGGAGGAGTGGAACAATGAGCAGTTCTTC. Translating it yields CASSVRLEEWNNEQFF.

The rearrangement joins TRBV12-3 or TRBV12-4 to TRBJ1-1; D possibly corresponds to TRBD1 (5 bases). The CDR3 covers 13 residues. V was clipped by 4 bases and J by 4 bases, with 10 bases between them. For the CDR3, the DNA is TGTGCCAGCAGTTCGCGACAGCCCACTGAAGCTTTCTTT. Its translation: CASSSRQPTEAFF.

This sequence joins TRBV6-1 and TRBJ1-2; D unclear. The CDR3 covers 13 residues. Trimming stripped 3 bases from V and 8 bases from J, with 13 bases between. Per the germline V gene, CDR1 is MNHNS and CDR2 is SASEGT. CDR3 in DNA: TGTGCCAGCAGTGAGGGCCAGTTCAGGGGCTACACCTTC. Its translation is CASSEGQFRGYTF.

This chain connects TRBV19 to TRBJ2-7; 9 bases fit TRBD2. V lost 6 bases, J lost 3 bases, and 6 bases stayed unmatched. In germline, CDR1 is LNHDA, CDR2 SQIVND (reference sequence). This CDR3 has 14 amino acids. CDR3 sequence: CASSAGGPHYEQYF. CDR3 nucleotide sequence: TGTGCCAGTAGCGCGGGGGGGCCCCACTACGAGCAGTACTTC.

This chain links TRBV6-5 with TRBJ2-7, with 9 bases identical to TRBD1. In germline, CDR1 is MNHEY, CDR2 SVGAGI. V gave up 7 bases and J gave up 2 bases; unmatched junction bases: 9. The length of the CDR3 is 15 residues. CDR3: CASTRGGQGTYEQYF. CDR3 nucleotides: TGTGCCAGCACTCGGGGAGGACAGGGGACCTACGAGCAGTACTTC.

This clone occurred once. The chain is built from TRBV3-1 (or the pseudogene TRBV3-2) and TRBJ1-2; no clear D. Per germline, CDR1 LGHDT and CDR2 YNNKEL (reference sequence). Trimming cost V 1 base and J 4 bases, with 13 bases left between them. CDR3 length: 15 residues. CDR3 bases: TGTGCCAGCAGCCAAGTACACAGCGGGTTCTATGGCTACACCTTC. This sequence encodes CASSQVHSGFYGYTF.

The chain couples TRBV5-1 to TRBJ2-5; 10 nucleotides agree with TRBD2. The CDR3 covers 16 residues. V shed 1 base and J 3 bases; nucleotides not matched to a gene: 6. Looked up from germline, CDR1 is SGHRS and CDR2 is YFSETQ. The CDR3 DNA follows: TGCGCCAGCAGCTTGATCTTTAGCGGGGGGAAAGAGACCCAGTACTTC. It is translated as CASSLIFSGGKETQYF.

This chain links TRBV6-5 with TRBJ2-3; 7 bases agree with TRBD2. CDR3 length: 16 amino acids. Trimming took 0 bases from V and 6 from J; bases not matched to a gene: 9. Germline V gene lookup returns CDR1 MNHEY and CDR2 SVGAGI. CDR3 sequence: CASSYSGLVGGDTQYF. The CDR3 DNA sequence: TGTGCCAGCAGTTACTCCGGACTAGTGGGCGGGGATACGCAGTATTTT.

The chain is built from TRBV7-2 and TRBJ1-2, with a tentative D call TRBD1 (6 bases). The CDR3 totals 13 residues. The germline gives CDR1 SGHTA, CDR2 FQGNSA. Trimming removed 5 bases from V and 2 bases from J, with 9 bases in between. CDR3 bases: TGTGCCAGCAGCCCTGGACAGAACTATGGCTACACCTTC. Translation gives CASSPGQNYGYTF.

The chain recombines TRBV6-5 with TRBJ2-3, with 9 bases identical to TRBD2. The germline V gene encodes CDR1 MNHEY and CDR2 SVGAGI. This CDR3 has 15 amino acids. J was trimmed by 5 bases and V by 7 bases; bases with no gene match: 10. The CDR3 loop is CASTRRGGVLDTQYF. The CDR3 DNA follows: TGTGCCAGCACGAGGCGGGGGGGCGTTTTAGATACGCAGTATTTT.

V gene TRBV2 combines with J gene TRBJ1-2; 7 nucleotides line up with TRBD1. CDR3 length: 13 amino acids. Germline CDR1 SNHLY, CDR2 FYNNEI. With V trimmed by 4 bases and J by 3 bases, 2 bases remained unmatched. For the CDR3, the DNA is TGTGCCAGCAGTGGGACAGGAGACTATGGCTACACCTTC. Translation gives CASSGTGDYGYTF.

The chain combines TRBV12-3 or TRBV12-4 with TRBJ1-2; TRBD1 might be the D (5 bases). With 11 bases removed from V and 11 bases from J, the gap between germline ends came to 18 bases. The CDR3 extends over 11 amino acids. The CDR3 protein is CASGGTLRYTF. The CDR3 DNA is TGTGCCTCCGGGGGAACCCTAAGGTACACCTTC.

The CDR3 loop reads CASSRDRSSYEQYF. CDR3 nucleotides: TGCGCCAGCAGCCGGGACAGGAGCTCCTACGAGCAGTACTTC. The chain has TRBV5-1 and TRBJ2-7, with TRBD1 matching over 8 bases. Trimming cost V 4 bases and J 0 bases; bases outside gene matches: 3. Looked up from germline, CDR1 is SGHRS and CDR2 is YFSETQ. The CDR3 covers 14 residues.

The chain uses TRBV21-1 and TRBJ2-7; TRBD2, the table's D call, lacks a check against the DNA. TRBV21-1 is described as a pseudogene. The CDR3 runs to 15 residues. CDR3 coding DNA: TGTGCCAGCAGCAAAGTTGCAGGACTGGAGGGCGAGCAGTACTTC. Its translation: CASSKVAGLEGEQYF.

V gene TRBV14 combines with J gene TRBJ1-1, with D unresolved. The CDR3 has 13 residues. Trimming pared 3 bases from V and 8 bases from J, leaving 13 bases between. Germline lookup yields CDR1 SGHDN and CDR2 FVKESK. This CDR3 is CASSQRPGSEAFF. For the CDR3, the DNA is TGTGCCAGCAGCCAGAGACCGGGGTCAGAAGCTTTCTTT.

This chain uses TRBV6-1 with TRBJ2-2; 10 positions match TRBD1. Per germline, CDR1 MNHNS and CDR2 SASEGT. V lost 1 base to trimming and J lost 5 bases; unmatched junction nucleotides: 4. The CDR3 runs 16 residues. CDR3 DNA: TGTGCCAGCAGTGAAGTTGGGACAGGGGAGACCGGGGAGCTGTTTTTT. Protein sequence: CASSEVGTGETGELFF.

The chain links TRBV21-1 to TRBJ1-6. TRBV21-1 is a pseudogene segment. The CDR3 extends over 18 amino acids. In DNA, the CDR3 is TGTGCCAGCAGCTCCTTATTATTCCAAGGGGGGGAACGTTCACCCCTCCACTTT. Translated: CASSSLLFQGGERSPLHF.

This sequence joins TRBV28 and TRBJ2-5; D call uncertain. V dropped 5 bases and J dropped 4 bases, with 8 bases sitting between them. The CDR3 has 12 amino acids. Germline V gene lookup returns CDR1 MDHEN and CDR2 SYDVKM. The CDR3 nucleotides read TGTGCCAGCAGTGGGCCTGGAGAGACCCAGTACTTC. Its protein is CASSGPGETQYF.

The gene calls are TRBV6-5 and TRBJ2-2; 9 bases line up with TRBD1. After removal of 7 bases from V and 3 bases from J, the junction contained 3 bases not matched to a gene. Germline V gene data show CDR1 as MNHEY and CDR2 as SVGAGI. This CDR3 spans 14 amino acids. CDR3 nucleotide sequence: TGTGCCAGCACAAGGACAGGGGACACCGGGGAGCTGTTTTTT. Its protein is CASTRTGDTGELFF.

The J gene is TRBJ1-3, the V gene TRBV6-5; tentative D call: TRBD1 (6 bases). This CDR3 is built from 14 residues. The ends were cut back, 6 bases at V and 3 bases at J, with 12 bases in the middle. Germline V CDR1 and CDR2: MNHEY, SVGAGI. The CDR3 loop reads CASSRVDSGNTIYF. For the CDR3, the DNA is TGTGCCAGCAGCCGCGTGGACAGTGGAAACACCATATATTTT.

CDR3 sequence (DNA): TGTGCCAGCAGCGGGGGGGCGGAGACCCAGTACTTC. Residues: CASSGGAETQYF. V is TRBV6-6 and J is TRBJ2-5; 8 bases fit TRBD2. Trimming took 6 bases from V and 5 from J; bases not matched to a gene: 2. This CDR3 is built from 12 residues. CDR1 is MNHNY, CDR2 SVGAGI, per germline (reference sequence).

This clone was picked up one time. The chain is built from TRBV2 and TRBJ1-5; 7 bases match TRBD1. Germline CDR1 and CDR2: SNHLY and FYNNEI. Unmatched junction bases numbered 1, after V lost 6 bases and J lost 2 bases. The length of the CDR3 is 13 residues. This CDR3 is CASRGQGNQPQHF. CDR3 coding DNA: TGTGCCAGCAGAGGACAGGGCAATCAGCCCCAGCATTTT.

The V call is TRBV23-1, the J call TRBJ1-3, with D possibly matching TRBD1 (5 bases). Being an ORF, TRBV23-1 has a function that is uncertain. V shed 7 bases and J shed 3 bases, with 13 bases lying between them. This CDR3 comprises 14 residues. The CDR3 here is CASTPNGGGNTIYF. The CDR3 coding sequence is TGCGCCAGCACCCCGAACGGGGGTGGAAACACCATATATTTT.

This clone showed up just once. V gene TRBV5-1 combines with J gene TRBJ2-6; the match to TRBD1 covers 7 bases. The CDR3 consists of 18 residues. V shed 4 bases and J 0 bases; nucleotides not matched to a gene: 10. Germline assignment: CDR1 SGHRS and CDR2 YFSETQ. The CDR3 spells CASSRQGVSPSGANVLTF. The CDR3 DNA follows: TGCGCCAGCAGCCGGCAGGGGGTCTCTCCCTCTGGGGCCAACGTCCTGACTTTC.

The chain joins TRBV6-5 to TRBJ1-3, with TRBD1 identical over 8 bases. Trimming at V came to 8 bases and at J to 4 bases, leaving 7 bases not matched to a gene. Germline V CDR1 and CDR2: MNHEY, SVGAGI. The CDR3 consists of 14 residues. The CDR3 coding sequence is TGTGCCAGCTCGACAGGGGCGGACGGAAACACCATATATTTT. Protein product: CASSTGADGNTIYF.